Detailed here is one TCR beta chain. The target antigen is unknown. The length of the CDR3 is 14 residues. The V end was cut by 7 bases, the J end by 2 bases, with 14 bases between. Germline V CDR1 and CDR2: MNHGY, SVAAGI. Semi-nested PCR with Nested Universal Primer A followed constant-region reverse priming of full-length variable regions. TCRdb fed the 5' RACE reads into MiXCR, producing one record per CDR3 protein. There are under 65,000 distinct CDR3 sequences in the sample; under 25% occur only once, and 3.2% lies in the top ten. Cells sorted as Tregs were CD4+, CD25+ and CD127-/low. Study-level points and caveats: Tumor Tregs overlapped most with tumor, then blood, naive CD4+ cells. The larger cohort examined one V-J beta rearrangement, not whole repertoires.

This chain joins TRBV6-9 and TRBJ1-1; TRBD1 is a possible D gene (6 bases). The sequenced material came from tumor-infiltrating Tregs sorted from the breast tumor. This clonotype was obtained from a female donor with breast cancer. CDR3 residues: CASISHRANTEAFF. The CDR3 DNA follows: TGTGCCAGCATCTCACACAGGGCCAACACTGAAGCTTTCTTT.